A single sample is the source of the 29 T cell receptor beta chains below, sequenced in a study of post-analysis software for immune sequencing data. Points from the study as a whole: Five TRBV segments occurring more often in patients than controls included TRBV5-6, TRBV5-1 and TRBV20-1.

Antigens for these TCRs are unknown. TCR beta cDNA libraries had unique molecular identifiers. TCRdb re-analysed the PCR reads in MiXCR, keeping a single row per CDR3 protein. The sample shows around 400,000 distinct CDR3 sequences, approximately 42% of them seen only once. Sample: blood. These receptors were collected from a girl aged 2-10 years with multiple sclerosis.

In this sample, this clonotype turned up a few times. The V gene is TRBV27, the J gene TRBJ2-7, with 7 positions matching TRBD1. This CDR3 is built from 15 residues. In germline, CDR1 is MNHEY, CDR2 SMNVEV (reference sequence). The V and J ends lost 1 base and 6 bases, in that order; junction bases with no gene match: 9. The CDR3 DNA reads TGTGCCAGCAGTTTATATAACAGGGGAGATAGCGAGCAGTACTTC. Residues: CASSLYNRGDSEQYF.

CDR3 protein: CSARDPGSYEQYF. The CDR3 DNA reads as TGCAGTGCTAGAGATCCGGGCAGCTACGAGCAGTACTTC. This chain connects TRBV20-1 to TRBJ2-7, with D unclear. Germline V gene data show CDR1 as DFQATT and CDR2 as SNEGSKA (reference sequence). The CDR3 contains 13 residues. V was shortened by 0 bases and J by 3 bases, with 9 bases between the two germline ends.

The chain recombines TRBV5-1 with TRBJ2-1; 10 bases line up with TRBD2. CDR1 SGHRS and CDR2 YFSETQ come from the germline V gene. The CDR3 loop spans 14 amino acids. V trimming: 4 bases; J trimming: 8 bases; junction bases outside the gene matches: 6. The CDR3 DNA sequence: TGCGCCAGCAGCCCCGGGACTAGCGATGATGAGCAGTTCTTC. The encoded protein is CASSPGTSDDEQFF.

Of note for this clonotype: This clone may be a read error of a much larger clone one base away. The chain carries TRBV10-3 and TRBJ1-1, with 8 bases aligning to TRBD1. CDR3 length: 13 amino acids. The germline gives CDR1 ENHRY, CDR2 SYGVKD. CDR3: CATNEQGVTGAFF. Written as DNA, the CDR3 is TGTGCCACCAACGAACAGGGGGTGACTGGAGCTTTCTTT.

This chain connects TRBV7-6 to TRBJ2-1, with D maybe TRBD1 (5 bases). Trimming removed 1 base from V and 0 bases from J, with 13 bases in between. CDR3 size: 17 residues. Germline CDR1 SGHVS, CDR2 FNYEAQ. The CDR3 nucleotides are TGTGCCAGCAGCTTAGGTAAAGCAGGGCCCTCCTACAATGAGCAGTTCTTC. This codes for CASSLGKAGPSYNEQFF.

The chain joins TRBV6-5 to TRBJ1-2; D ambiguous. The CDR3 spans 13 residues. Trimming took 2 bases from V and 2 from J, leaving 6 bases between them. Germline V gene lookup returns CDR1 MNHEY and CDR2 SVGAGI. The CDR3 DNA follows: TGTGCCAGCAGTTACGACGCCAACTATGGCTACACCTTC. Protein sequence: CASSYDANYGYTF.

CDR3: CASGERDTQYF. CDR3 nucleotide sequence: TGCGCCAGCGGAGAGAGAGATACGCAGTATTTT. J is TRBJ2-3 and V is TRBV10-1; D uncertain. With 8 bases removed from V and 5 bases from J, the gap between germline ends came to 8 bases. Germline values: CDR1 WNHNN, CDR2 SYGVQD (reference sequence). The CDR3 runs to 11 residues.

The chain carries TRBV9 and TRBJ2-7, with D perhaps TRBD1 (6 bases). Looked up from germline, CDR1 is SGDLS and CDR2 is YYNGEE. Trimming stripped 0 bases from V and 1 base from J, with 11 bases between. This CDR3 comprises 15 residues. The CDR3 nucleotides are TGTGCCAGCAGCGTAGCCGGGACAAGGTCCTACGAGCAGTACTTC. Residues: CASSVAGTRSYEQYF.

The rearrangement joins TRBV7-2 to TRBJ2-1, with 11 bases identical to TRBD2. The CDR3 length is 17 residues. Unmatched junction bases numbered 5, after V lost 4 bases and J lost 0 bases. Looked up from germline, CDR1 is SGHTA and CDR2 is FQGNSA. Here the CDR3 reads CASSYNSGGDSYNEQFF. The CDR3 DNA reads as TGTGCCAGCAGCTACAATAGCGGGGGGGACTCCTACAATGAGCAGTTCTTC.

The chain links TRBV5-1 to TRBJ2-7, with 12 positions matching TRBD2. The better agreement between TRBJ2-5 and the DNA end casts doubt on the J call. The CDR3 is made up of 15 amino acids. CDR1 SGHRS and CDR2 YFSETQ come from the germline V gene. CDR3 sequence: CASSLTSGSRQTQYF. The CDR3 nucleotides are TGCGCCAGCAGCCTGACTAGCGGGAGTAGACAGACCCAGTACTTC.

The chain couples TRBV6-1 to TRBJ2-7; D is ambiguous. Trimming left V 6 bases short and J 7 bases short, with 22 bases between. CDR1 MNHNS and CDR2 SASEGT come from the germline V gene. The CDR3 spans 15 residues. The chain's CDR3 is CASRKSQIPHNEQYF. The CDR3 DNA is TGTGCCAGCAGGAAGTCCCAGATTCCCCACAATGAGCAGTACTTC.

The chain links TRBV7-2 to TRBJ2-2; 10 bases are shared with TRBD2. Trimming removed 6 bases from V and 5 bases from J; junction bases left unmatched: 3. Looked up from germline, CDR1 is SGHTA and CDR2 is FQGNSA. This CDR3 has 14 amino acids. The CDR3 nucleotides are TGTGCCAGCAGGGGACTAGCGCAAACCGGGGAGCTGTTTTTT. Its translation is CASRGLAQTGELFF.

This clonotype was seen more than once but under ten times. The CDR3 DNA is TGTGCCAGCAGTTTATCGATTGGCGGGAGTGAGCAGTTCTTC. This gives the protein CASSLSIGGSEQFF. The chain uses TRBV27 and TRBJ2-1; 7 bases fit TRBD2. This CDR3 is built from 14 residues. Losses at the gene ends were 0 bases for V and 9 bases for J; bases not matched to a gene: 5. Germline-derived CDR1 and CDR2 are MNHEY and SMNVEV (reference sequence).

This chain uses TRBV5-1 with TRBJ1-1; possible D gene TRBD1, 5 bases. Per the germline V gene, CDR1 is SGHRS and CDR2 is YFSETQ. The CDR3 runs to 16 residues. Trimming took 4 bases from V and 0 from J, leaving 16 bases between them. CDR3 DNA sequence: TGCGCCAGCAGCAAGGAACCGGGACGTTTGAACACTGAAGCTTTCTTT. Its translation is CASSKEPGRLNTEAFF.

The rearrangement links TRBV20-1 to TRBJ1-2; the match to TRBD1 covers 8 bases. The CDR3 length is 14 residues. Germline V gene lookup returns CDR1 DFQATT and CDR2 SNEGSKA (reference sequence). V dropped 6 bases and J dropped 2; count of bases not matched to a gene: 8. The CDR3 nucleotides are TGCAGTGCAAAGAGACAGGGGTCCAACTATGGCTACACCTTC. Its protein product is CSAKRQGSNYGYTF.

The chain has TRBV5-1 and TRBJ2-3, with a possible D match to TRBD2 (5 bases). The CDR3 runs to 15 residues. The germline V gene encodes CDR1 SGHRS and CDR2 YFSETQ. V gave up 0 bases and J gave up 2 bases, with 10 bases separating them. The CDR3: CASSLASGPTDTQYF. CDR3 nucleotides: TGCGCCAGCAGCTTGGCGAGCGGACCCACAGATACGCAGTATTTT.

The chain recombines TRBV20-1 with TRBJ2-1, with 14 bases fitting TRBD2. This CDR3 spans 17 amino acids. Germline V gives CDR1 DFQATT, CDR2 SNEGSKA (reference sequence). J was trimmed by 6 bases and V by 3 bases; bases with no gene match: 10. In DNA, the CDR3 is TGCAGTGCTAGCCCCTATTGGACTAGCGGGAGGAGCAATGAGCAGTTCTTC. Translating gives CSASPYWTSGRSNEQFF.

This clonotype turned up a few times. The CDR3 is CASSPEPGLNYEQYF. DNA of the CDR3: TGCGCCAGCAGCCCCGAACCGGGACTTAACTACGAGCAGTACTTC. This sequence joins TRBV4-1 and TRBJ2-7, with D possibly TRBD2 on 6 matching bases. Per the germline V gene, CDR1 is MGHRA and CDR2 is YSYEKL. The V end was cut by 4 bases, the J end by 3 bases, with 16 bases between. The CDR3 is 15 amino acids.

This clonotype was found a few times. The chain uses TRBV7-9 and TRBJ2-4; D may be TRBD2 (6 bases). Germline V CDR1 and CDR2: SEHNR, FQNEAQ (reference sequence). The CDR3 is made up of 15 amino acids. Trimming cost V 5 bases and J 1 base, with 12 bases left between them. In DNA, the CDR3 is TGTGCCAGCAGCCCGAGCCGGGGGGCCAAAAACATTCAGTACTTC. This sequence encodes CASSPSRGAKNIQYF.

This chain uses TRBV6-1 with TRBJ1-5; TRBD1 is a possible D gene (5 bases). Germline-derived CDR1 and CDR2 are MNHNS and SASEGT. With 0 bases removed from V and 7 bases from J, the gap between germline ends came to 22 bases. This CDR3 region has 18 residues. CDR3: CASSEARGTVWGRQPQHF. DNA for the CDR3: TGTGCCAGCAGTGAAGCGAGAGGGACGGTGTGGGGGAGGCAGCCCCAGCATTTT.

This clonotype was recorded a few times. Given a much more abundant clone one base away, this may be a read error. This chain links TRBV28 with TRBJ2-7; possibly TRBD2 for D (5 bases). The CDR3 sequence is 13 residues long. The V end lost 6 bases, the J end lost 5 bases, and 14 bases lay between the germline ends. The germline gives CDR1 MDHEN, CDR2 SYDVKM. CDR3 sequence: CASRVGVRDEQYF. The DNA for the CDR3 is TGTGCCAGCAGGGTCGGGGTACGGGACGAGCAGTACTTC.

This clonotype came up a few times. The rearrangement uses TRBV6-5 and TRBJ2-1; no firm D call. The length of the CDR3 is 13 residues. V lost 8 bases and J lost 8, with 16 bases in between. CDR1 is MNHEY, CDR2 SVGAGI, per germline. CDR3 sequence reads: CASHPTPWDEQFF. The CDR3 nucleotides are TGTGCCAGCCATCCTACACCCTGGGATGAGCAGTTCTTC.

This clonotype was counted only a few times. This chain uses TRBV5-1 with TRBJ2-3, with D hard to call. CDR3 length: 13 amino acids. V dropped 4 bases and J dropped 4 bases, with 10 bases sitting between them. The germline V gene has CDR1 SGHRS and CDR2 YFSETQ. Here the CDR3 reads CASSTRSPDTQYF. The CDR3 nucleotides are TGCGCCAGCAGCACCCGATCCCCAGATACGCAGTATTTT.

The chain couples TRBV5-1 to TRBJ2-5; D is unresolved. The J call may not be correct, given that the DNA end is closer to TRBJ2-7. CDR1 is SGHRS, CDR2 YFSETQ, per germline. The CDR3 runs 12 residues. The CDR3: CASSSEGYEQYF. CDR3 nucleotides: TGCGCCAGCAGCTCAGAAGGCTACGAGCAGTACTTC.

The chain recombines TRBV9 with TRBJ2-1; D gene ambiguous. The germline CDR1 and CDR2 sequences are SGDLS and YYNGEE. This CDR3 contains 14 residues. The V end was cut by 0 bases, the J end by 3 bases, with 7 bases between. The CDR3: CASSVGDGYNEQFF. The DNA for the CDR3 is TGTGCCAGCAGCGTAGGTGACGGCTACAATGAGCAGTTCTTC.

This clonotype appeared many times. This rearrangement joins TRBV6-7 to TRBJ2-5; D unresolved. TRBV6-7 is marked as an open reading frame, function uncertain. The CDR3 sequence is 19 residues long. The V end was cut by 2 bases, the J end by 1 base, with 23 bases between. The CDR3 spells CASSYPGLVDNRLQETQYF. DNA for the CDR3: TGTGCCAGCAGTTACCCCGGGTTGGTTGACAACCGTCTCCAAGAGACCCAGTACTTC.

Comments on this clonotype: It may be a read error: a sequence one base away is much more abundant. The DNA of the CDR3 is TGTGCCAGCAGCTTAGCGCTGACTAGCGGGAAGAGCTCCTACGAGCAGTTCTTC. Amino acids: CASSLALTSGKSSYEQFF. This chain links TRBV7-8 with TRBJ2-1, with TRBD2 matching 11 bases. Germline V gene sequence: CDR1 SGHVS, CDR2 FQNEAQ. V lost 0 bases, J lost 10 bases, and 14 bases stayed unmatched. The CDR3 has 18 amino acids.

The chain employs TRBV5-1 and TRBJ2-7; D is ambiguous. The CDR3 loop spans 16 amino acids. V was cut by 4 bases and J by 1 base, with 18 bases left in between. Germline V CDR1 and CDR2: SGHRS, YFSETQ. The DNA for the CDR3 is TGCGCCAGCAGCCTCCCTCCACGAAGCCTGTCCTACGAGCAGTACTTC. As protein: CASSLPPRSLSYEQYF. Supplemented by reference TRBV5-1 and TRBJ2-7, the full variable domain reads KAGVTQTPRYLIKTRGQQVTLSCSPISGHRSVSWYQQTPGQGLQFLFEYFSETQRNKGNFPGRFSGRQFSNSRSEMNVSTLELGDSALYLCASSLPPRSLSYEQYFGPGTRLTVT.

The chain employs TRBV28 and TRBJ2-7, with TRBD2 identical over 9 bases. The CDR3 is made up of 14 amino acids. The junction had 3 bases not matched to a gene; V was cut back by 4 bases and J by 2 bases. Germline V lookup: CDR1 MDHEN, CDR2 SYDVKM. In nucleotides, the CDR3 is TGTGCCAGCAGTTCTAGCGGGATCACCTACGAGCAGTACTTC. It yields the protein CASSSSGITYEQYF.